Following are 30 T cell receptor beta chains from one sample sequenced in a study of cytomegalovirus exposure and HLA in healthy donors. PCR amplification relied on 60 Vbeta primers (plus 13 Jbeta primers). Only in-frame clones appear in the TCRdb table, and some are missing; sequencing was by immunoSEQ multiplex PCR. This sample yields roughly 150,000 clones, of which more than 7.5% are seen a single time; about 1.9% belongs to the top ten. The sequencing input was PBMCs. Receptors were obtained from a man aged 50-59 years in good health and CMV-seronegative.

DNA for the CDR3: TGTGCCAGCAGCGAATTGAATAGCGGGAAGGAGTACTTC. It translates to CASSELNSGKEYF. This sequence joins TRBV5-8 and TRBJ2-5; TRBD2 aligns across 8 bases. The V segment lost 4 bases and the J segment 12 bases; nucleotides outside the gene matches: 11. The CDR3 is 13 residues long. CDR1 SGHTS and CDR2 YDEGEE come from the germline V gene.

This clone was observed a handful of times. The V call is TRBV30, the J call TRBJ2-7; TRBD1 might be the D (6 bases). This CDR3 contains 15 residues. CDR1 is GTSNPN and CDR2 is SVGIG in the germline V gene (reference sequence). The V end was cut by 0 bases, the J end by 6 bases, with 18 bases between. The CDR3, as DNA: TGTGCCTGGAGTGTATATCGTCAGGGGCTCGGCGAGCAGTACTTC. Protein product: CAWSVYRQGLGEQYF.

This clone appeared a few times. V usage is TRBV6-1 and J usage is TRBJ1-3; 9 positions agree with TRBD1. V trimming: 5 bases; J trimming: 4 bases; junction bases outside the gene matches: 3. CDR3 length: 14 amino acids. Looked up from germline, CDR1 is MNHNS and CDR2 is SASEGT. The CDR3, as DNA: TGTGCCAGCAGTTTACAGGGGGCGGGAAACACCATATATTTT. Its translation is CASSLQGAGNTIYF.

This clone has just a few counts. The J gene is TRBJ1-1, the V gene TRBV7-2, with D unresolved. Trimming left V 11 bases short and J 1 base short, with 14 bases between. The CDR3 is made up of 13 amino acids. Germline CDR1 is SGHTA and CDR2 is FQGNSA. CDR3 region: CAALGGSNTEAFF. The CDR3 region has the DNA TGTGCCGCCCTGGGAGGTTCGAACACTGAAGCTTTCTTT.

This clone was seen a few times. The chain combines TRBV27 with TRBJ2-5; the D gene is possibly TRBD2 (5 bases). The CDR3 spans 13 residues. The germline V gene has CDR1 MNHEY and CDR2 SMNVEV (reference sequence). The germline V and J ends were trimmed by 6 bases and 5 bases, with 13 bases remaining between them. Here the CDR3 reads CASSNDQRETQYF. CDR3 nucleotide sequence: TGTGCCAGCAGCAATGACCAGCGGGAGACCCAGTACTTC.

The chain carries TRBV28 and TRBJ1-4, with 8 nucleotides matching TRBD1. Looked up from germline, CDR1 is MDHEN and CDR2 is SYDVKM. The CDR3 runs 15 residues. Trimming at V came to 6 bases and at J to 8 bases, leaving 11 bases not matched to a gene. CDR3 sequence: CASSPQGGRGEKLFF. CDR3 coding DNA: TGTGCCAGCAGCCCACAGGGGGGCAGGGGGGAAAAACTGTTTTTT.

This clone was detected a few times. The CDR3 loop is CASSRALGQGHQPQHF. The CDR3, as DNA: TGTGCCAGCAGCCGAGCCCTGGGACAGGGTCATCAGCCCCAGCATTTT. This chain uses TRBV7-9 with TRBJ1-5; 9 nucleotides match TRBD1. The germline CDR1 and CDR2 sequences are SEHNR and FQNEAQ (reference sequence). The CDR3 totals 16 residues. V lost 5 bases to trimming and J lost 5 bases; unmatched junction nucleotides: 10.

This clone was found a few times. The same CDR3 is also encoded by other DNA sequences in this sample. The rearrangement joins TRBV7-2 to TRBJ2-5; 8 bases fit TRBD2. CDR1 is SGHTA and CDR2 is FQGNSA in the germline V gene. The CDR3 is 14 amino acids. The ends lost 3 bases at V and 3 bases at J; junction bases unmatched: 3. CDR3: CASSFGSGEETQYF. CDR3 DNA sequence: TGTGCCAGCAGCTTCGGTAGCGGGGAAGAGACCCAGTACTTC.

This clone occurred a few times. The V call is TRBV5-1, the J call TRBJ1-2, with no clear D. The germline V gene encodes CDR1 SGHRS and CDR2 YFSETQ. Trimming removed 4 bases at V and 4 bases at J, with 17 bases between. The CDR3 consists of 15 residues. The CDR3 region is CASSPRREGTYGYTF. The DNA for the CDR3 is TGCGCCAGCAGCCCACGGCGTGAGGGCACCTATGGCTACACCTTC.

This clone was counted between two and nine times. This chain uses TRBV6-6 with TRBJ2-3; D perhaps matches TRBD2 (6 bases). The CDR3 loop spans 15 amino acids. Germline V CDR1 and CDR2: MNHNY, SVGAGI (reference sequence). Trimming stripped 0 bases from V and 2 bases from J, with 9 bases between. CDR3 sequence reads: CASSYSGGTTDTQYF. Here the CDR3 DNA reads TGTGCCAGCAGTTACTCGGGCGGGACCACAGATACGCAGTATTTT.

This sequence joins TRBV9 and TRBJ2-2, with 7 bases lining up with TRBD1. The CDR3 is made up of 13 amino acids. V was clipped by 7 bases and J by 7 bases; unmatched bases: 7. CDR1 SGDLS and CDR2 YYNGEE come from the germline V gene. The CDR3 DNA reads TGTGCCAGCCGACAGGGCGGAAACGGGGAGCTGTTTTTT. This codes for CASRQGGNGELFF.

As DNA, the CDR3 is TGCAGCGTCCAGGGGGCGCCCGGCGAAAAACTGTTTTTT. It codes for CSVQGAPGEKLFF. The genes are TRBV29-1 and TRBJ1-4; 8 nucleotides line up with TRBD1. Per the germline V gene, CDR1 is SQVTM and CDR2 is ANQGSEA. The V gene end was trimmed by 6 bases and the J gene end by 8 bases; junction bases not matched to a gene: 8. The length of the CDR3 is 13 residues.

This clone was found a few times. This chain connects TRBV28 to TRBJ2-3, with TRBD2 matching over 8 bases. Germline V CDR1 and CDR2: MDHEN, SYDVKM. The CDR3 has 17 residues. The V segment lost 3 bases and the J segment 2 bases; nucleotides outside the gene matches: 10. CDR3 bases: TGTGCCAGCAGTTTCTACAATAGCGGGACGAACACAGATACGCAGTATTTT. As protein: CASSFYNSGTNTDTQYF.

This clone was observed a few times. The rearrangement uses TRBV19 and TRBJ2-7; 7 positions match TRBD1. V was clipped by 5 bases and J by 2 bases; unmatched bases: 9. The CDR3 consists of 15 residues. The V gene's germline CDR1 is LNHDA and CDR2 SQIVND (reference sequence). In DNA, the CDR3 is TGTGCCAGTAGTCCGCATTCCGGGACAGCCTACGAGCAGTACTTC. It yields the protein CASSPHSGTAYEQYF.

This clone was seen more than once but under ten times. This chain joins TRBV5-4 and TRBJ2-1; 8 bases fit TRBD2. The CDR3 has 17 residues. V shed 4 bases, J shed 5 bases, and the junction held 14 bases outside the gene matches. Germline V gene lookup returns CDR1 SGHNT and CDR2 YYREEE (reference sequence). The CDR3 coding sequence is TGTGCCAGCAGCAGTAAAAGCGGGAGACCTCGGGACAATGAGCAGTTCTTC. It encodes CASSSKSGRPRDNEQFF.

This chain uses TRBV5-1 with TRBJ2-7, with 7 bases matching TRBD2. The germline V gene has CDR1 SGHRS and CDR2 YFSETQ. This CDR3 is built from 15 residues. Trimming at V came to 6 bases and at J to 6 bases, leaving 15 bases not matched to a gene. CDR3 sequence (DNA): TGCGCCAGCAAGGGTGACCTTACCGGGGGGATCGAGCAGTACTTC. Translation: CASKGDLTGGIEQYF.

This clone was counted a few times. This chain uses TRBV4-1 with TRBJ1-1, with a tentative D call TRBD1 (6 bases). CDR3 length equals 13 residues. Germline values: CDR1 MGHRA, CDR2 YSYEKL. V shed 1 base and J shed 6 bases, with 9 bases lying between them. The CDR3 sequence: CASSQVRGAEAFF. CDR3 nucleotide sequence: TGCGCCAGCAGCCAAGTCAGGGGCGCTGAAGCTTTCTTT.

V and J are TRBV6-5 and TRBJ2-2; 8 bases agree with TRBD1. V dropped 6 bases and J dropped 4; count of bases not matched to a gene: 7. The length of the CDR3 is 15 residues. Germline V lookup: CDR1 MNHEY, CDR2 SVGAGI. The CDR3 coding sequence is TGTGCCAGCAGGGGAGACAGGGGAACCACCGGGGAGCTGTTTTTT. This sequence encodes CASRGDRGTTGELFF.

The chain carries TRBV23-1 and TRBJ1-1, with no clear D. Being an ORF, TRBV23-1 has a function that is uncertain. CDR3 length: 15 amino acids. V was pared by 0 bases and J by 4 bases, with 12 bases between. The CDR3, as DNA: TGCGCCAGCAGTCAATCAGCGGAACTTGGCACTGAAGCTTTCTTT. Protein sequence: CASSQSAELGTEAFF.

The V and J genes are TRBV14 and TRBJ1-3; D not certain. V shed 1 base and J shed 13 bases, with 8 bases lying between them. The CDR3 has 11 amino acids. Germline V gives CDR1 SGHDN, CDR2 FVKESK. CDR3 loop: CASSQGARIYF. In nucleotides, the CDR3 is TGTGCCAGCAGCCAAGGGGCGCGAATATATTTT.

This clone was observed a few times. The chain couples TRBV25-1 to TRBJ1-2, with unresolved D. V dropped 0 bases and J dropped 2 bases, with 10 bases sitting between them. The CDR3 consists of 15 residues. Germline CDR1 and CDR2: MGHDK and SYGVNS. Written as DNA, the CDR3 is TGTGCCAGCAGTGAATATCGAGCAGGAAACTATGGCTACACCTTC. It is translated as CASSEYRAGNYGYTF.

A few counts support this clone. The chain is built from TRBV10-1 and TRBJ2-7; D unresolved. Trimming pared 3 bases from V and 2 bases from J, leaving 11 bases between. Germline V gene lookup returns CDR1 WNHNN and CDR2 SYGVQD (reference sequence). This CDR3 comprises 14 residues. This chain's CDR3 is CASSEGSGPYEQYF. The CDR3 bases are TGCGCCAGCAGTGAAGGCTCTGGGCCCTACGAGCAGTACTTC.

This clone occurred a few times. The chain has TRBV25-1 and TRBJ2-5; the D gene is possibly TRBD2 (6 bases). The CDR3 has 16 residues. V was trimmed by 4 bases and J by 2 bases, leaving 17 bases between them. CDR1 is MGHDK, CDR2 SYGVNS, per germline. The CDR3, as DNA: TGTGCCAGCAGTGCTACCTGGGAGGAACCTCAAGAGACCCAGTACTTC. Amino acids: CASSATWEEPQETQYF.

The V and J genes are TRBV5-1 and TRBJ2-5, with 15 bases identical to TRBD2. The V segment lost 3 bases and the J segment 4 bases; nucleotides outside the gene matches: 4. The CDR3 covers 16 residues. Germline V gives CDR1 SGHRS, CDR2 YFSETQ. The CDR3 region has the DNA TGCGCCAGCAGCTGGGGACTAGCGGGAGGAATAGAGACCCAGTACTTC. Translated, it gives CASSWGLAGGIETQYF.

This clone appeared a few times. This chain joins TRBV7-2 and TRBJ2-3; 10 bases align to TRBD1. The CDR3 sequence is 14 residues long. Germline CDR1 and CDR2: SGHTA and FQGNSA. Losses at the gene ends were 5 bases for V and 6 bases for J; bases not matched to a gene: 5. CDR3 region: CASSATGGRDTQYF. In DNA form, the CDR3 reads TGTGCCAGCAGCGCGACAGGGGGCCGGGATACGCAGTATTTT. The variable domain in full, completed from reference TRBV7-2 and TRBJ2-3, reads GAGVSQSPSNKVTEKGKDVELRCDPISGHTALYWYRQSLGQGLEFLIYFQGNSAPDKSGLPSDRFSAERTGGSVSTLTIQRTQQEDSAVYLCASSATGGRDTQYFGPGTRLTVL.

This clone occurred a few times. The chain has TRBV5-1 and TRBJ2-2, with TRBD2 as a possible D gene (6 bases). V was trimmed by 6 bases and J by 1 base, leaving 13 bases between them. The CDR3 runs to 15 residues. Looked up from germline, CDR1 is SGHRS and CDR2 is YFSETQ. As DNA, the CDR3 is TGCGCCAGCATTCCGGGAGCGCTGAACACCGGGGAGCTGTTTTTT. It is translated as CASIPGALNTGELFF.

V usage is TRBV28 and J usage is TRBJ1-3, with a weak D call TRBD1 (6 bases). Between the trimmed V and J ends, which lost 2 bases and 0 bases, there was a span of 11 bases. CDR1 is MDHEN, CDR2 SYDVKM, per germline. The CDR3 length is 16 residues. CDR3 sequence reads: CASSLLTGASGNTIYF. As DNA, the CDR3 is TGTGCCAGCAGTTTACTGACAGGAGCCTCTGGAAACACCATATATTTT.

This clone was observed a handful of times. V is TRBV11-2 and J is TRBJ2-5, with TRBD1 matching 8 bases. The germline gives CDR1 SGHAT, CDR2 FQNNGV. V was pared by 4 bases and J by 1 base, with 8 bases of the junction left unmatched. This CDR3 contains 16 residues. This CDR3 is CASSSRGLGIQETQYF. The CDR3 coding sequence is TGTGCCAGCAGCTCCAGGGGGCTAGGGATCCAAGAGACCCAGTACTTC.

This clone showed up just a few times. This sequence joins TRBV11-2 and TRBJ1-2, with D possibly TRBD1 on 6 matching bases. This CDR3 is built from 12 residues. Deletions cut 5 bases from V and 4 bases from J, with 8 bases between. Germline loops: CDR1 SGHAT, CDR2 FQNNGV. The CDR3 nucleotides read TGTGCCAGCAGCGGGGGCATCTATGGCTACACCTTC. Its protein product is CASSGGIYGYTF.

This clone appeared a few times. This sequence joins TRBV11-3 and TRBJ1-1, with D tentatively TRBD1 (5 bases). V shed 1 base and J shed 4 bases, with 13 bases lying between them. CDR3 length equals 15 residues. CDR1 and CDR2 (germline): SGHNT, YENEEA. The CDR3 loop is CASSLAVTAFTEAFF. The CDR3 coding sequence is TGTGCCAGCAGCTTAGCAGTGACAGCGTTCACTGAAGCTTTCTTT.